These 27 T cell receptor beta chains were sequenced from one sample in a study of blood T cell repertoires in COVID-19. TCRdb keeps only in-frame clones here, not all; method: immunoSEQ multiplex PCR. The data contain some 200,000 clones, about nine tenths of them singletons. The sequencing input was PBMCs or T cells enriched from blood (not recorded which). The receptors originated from a woman in her 40s with acute COVID-19.

The chain uses TRBV11-2 and TRBJ1-1; D is unclear. V gave up 2 bases and J gave up 0 bases, with 13 bases separating them. This CDR3 has 16 residues. Per the germline V gene, CDR1 is SGHAT and CDR2 is FQNNGV. The CDR3 nucleotides are TGTGCCAGCAGCTTACTGACAAGTAACATGAACACTGAAGCTTTCTTT. Protein product: CASSLLTSNMNTEAFF. Variable domain in full (rest from reference TRBV11-2 and TRBJ1-1): EAGVAQSPRYKIIEKRQSVAFWCNPISGHATLYWYQQILGQGPKLLIQFQNNGVVDDSQLPKDRFSAERLKGVDSTLKIQPAKLEDSAVYLCASSLLTSNMNTEAFFGQGTRLTVV.

The V gene is TRBV19, the J gene TRBJ1-1; D is possibly TRBD1 (6 bases). Trimming took 1 base from V and 7 from J, leaving 13 bases between them. There are 14 residues in the CDR3. Germline V gives CDR1 LNHDA, CDR2 SQIVND (reference sequence). The chain's CDR3 is CASSIVGGPGEAFF. CDR3 DNA: TGTGCCAGTAGTATAGTGGGGGGGCCCGGTGAAGCTTTCTTT.

The rearrangement uses TRBV5-6 and TRBJ1-2; possible D gene TRBD1, 5 bases. The ends were cut back, 4 bases at V and 5 bases at J, with 18 bases in the middle. Germline V lookup: CDR1 SGHDT, CDR2 YYEEEE. The CDR3 length is 15 residues. The CDR3 DNA is TGTGCCAGCAGCGGGGATATCAGGGTTATTTATGGCTACACCTTC. Protein: CASSGDIRVIYGYTF.

V is TRBV19 and J is TRBJ1-6; a possible D gene is TRBD1 (6 bases). The germline gives CDR1 LNHDA, CDR2 SQIVND (reference sequence). Trimming pared 5 bases from V and 9 bases from J, leaving 17 bases between. The CDR3 is 15 amino acids. The CDR3 spells CASSFNREIVSPLHF. The CDR3 DNA is TGTGCCAGTAGTTTCAACAGGGAGATCGTTTCACCCCTCCACTTT.

The chain employs TRBV2 and TRBJ1-5; D unresolved. Germline V gives CDR1 SNHLY, CDR2 FYNNEI. CDR3 length equals 15 residues. V was cut by 0 bases and J by 0 bases, with 6 bases left in between. Here the CDR3 DNA reads TGTGCCAGCAGTGAAGCAGAGGATAGCAATCAGCCCCAGCATTTT. Its translation is CASSEAEDSNQPQHF. The full variable domain, in which reference TRBV2 and TRBJ1-5 provide the parts outside the CDR3, is EPEVTQTPSHQVTQMGQEVILRCVPISNHLYFYWYRQILGQKVEFLVSFYNNEISEKSEIFDDQFSVERPDGSNFTLKIRSTKLEDSAMYFCASSEAEDSNQPQHFGDGTRLSIL.

This sequence joins TRBV6-5 and TRBJ1-1, with TRBD1 matching 8 bases. Germline CDR1 and CDR2: MNHEY and SVGAGI. This CDR3 is 13 amino acids long. After removal of 5 bases from V and 9 bases from J, the junction contained 8 bases not matched to a gene. This CDR3 reads CASSRLGTGQAFF. Here the CDR3 DNA reads TGTGCCAGCAGTAGACTGGGGACAGGACAAGCTTTCTTT.

This rearrangement joins TRBV7-9 to TRBJ1-4; possible D gene TRBD1, 6 bases. Looked up from germline, CDR1 is SEHNR and CDR2 is FQNEAQ (reference sequence). The V gene lost 5 bases and the J gene lost 6 bases, with 16 bases spanning the gap. This CDR3 region has 15 residues. The CDR3 loop reads CASSPSGTHDEKLFF. The CDR3 region has the DNA TGTGCCAGCAGCCCATCCGGGACACACGATGAAAAACTGTTTTTT.

This rearrangement joins TRBV5-5 to TRBJ1-2; 10 positions agree with TRBD1. The V segment lost 2 bases and the J segment 4 bases; nucleotides outside the gene matches: 8. The germline V gene has CDR1 SGHKS and CDR2 YYEKEE (reference sequence). The CDR3 sequence is 16 residues long. CDR3 DNA: TGTGCCAGCAGCTTACTGACAGGGGGCGAACGCTATGGCTACACCTTC. Translation: CASSLLTGGERYGYTF.

The J gene is TRBJ1-6, the V gene TRBV5-1; 8 bases match TRBD1. The CDR3 is made up of 14 amino acids. V trimming: 3 bases; J trimming: 5 bases; junction bases outside the gene matches: 1. Germline CDR1 SGHRS, CDR2 YFSETQ. DNA of the CDR3: TGCGCCAGCAGCTCACAGGGGGATAATTCACCCCTCCACTTT. It specifies CASSSQGDNSPLHF.

The chain recombines TRBV5-1 with TRBJ1-1, with 7 bases identical to TRBD1. With V trimmed by 4 bases and J by 4 bases, 10 bases remained unmatched. Germline V gene sequence: CDR1 SGHRS, CDR2 YFSETQ. This CDR3 has 15 residues. The chain's CDR3 is CASSPLEGAATEAFF. In DNA form, the CDR3 reads TGCGCCAGCAGCCCCCTAGAGGGGGCGGCCACTGAAGCTTTCTTT.

The chain links TRBV19 to TRBJ2-7, with 8 bases lining up with TRBD2. CDR3 length: 16 residues. The junction had 16 bases not matched to a gene; V was cut back by 8 bases and J by 4 bases. Germline assignment: CDR1 LNHDA and CDR2 SQIVND (reference sequence). The CDR3: CASDWTSLELSYEQYV. The CDR3 nucleotides read TGTGCCAGTGACTGGACTAGCCTAGAACTTTCTTACGAGCAGTACGTC.

This clone was recorded once. The chain links TRBV7-9 to TRBJ1-4, with 8 positions matching TRBD1. CDR3 length: 16 amino acids. Germline V gene lookup returns CDR1 SEHNR and CDR2 FQNEAQ (reference sequence). The V segment lost 4 bases and the J segment 5 bases; nucleotides outside the gene matches: 9. The CDR3 DNA reads TGTGCCAGCAGCTGGGCAACAGGGACAGGCAATGAAAAACTGTTTTTT. Its protein product is CASSWATGTGNEKLFF.

The chain joins TRBV5-1 to TRBJ2-5; no definite D call. The CDR3 is made up of 13 amino acids. Germline CDR1 and CDR2: SGHRS and YFSETQ. Between the trimmed V and J ends, which lost 4 bases and 3 bases, there was a span of 10 bases. The CDR3 DNA is TGCGCCAGCAGCAAACAGATAGAAGAGACCCAGTACTTC. Amino acid sequence: CASSKQIEETQYF.

This chain connects TRBV3-1 (or the pseudogene TRBV3-2) to TRBJ1-2; 9 nucleotides align to TRBD1. Germline lookup yields CDR1 LGHDT and CDR2 YNNKEL (reference sequence). The V and J ends lost 6 bases and 8 bases, in that order; junction bases with no gene match: 7. CDR3 length: 13 amino acids. In DNA form, the CDR3 reads TGTGCCAGCAGGGGACAGGGAATAAACGGCTACACCTTC. As protein: CASRGQGINGYTF.

This clone has just one count. The junction departs from germline at one end; a sequencing error may be responsible. The chain combines TRBV5-6 with TRBJ1-3; unclear D gene. CDR3 length: 14 residues. Germline CDR1 SGHDT, CDR2 YYEEEE. Written as DNA, the CDR3 is TGTGCCAGCAGTTTGGTCCGCTCTGGAAACACCATATATTTT. It codes for CASSLVRSGNTIYF.

This chain joins TRBV21-1 and TRBJ1-6. TRBV21-1 corresponds to a pseudogene. The CDR3 totals 19 residues. CDR3 sequence reads: CASSKALEGRSSYNSPLHF. CDR3 sequence (DNA): TGTGCCAGCAGCAAAGCATTGGAGGGCAGAAGCTCCTATAATTCACCCCTCCACTTT.

The gene calls are TRBV30 and TRBJ1-3, with D possibly TRBD1 on 5 matching bases. CDR3 size: 13 residues. Trimming stripped 5 bases from V and 1 base from J, with 9 bases between. Germline assignment: CDR1 GTSNPN and CDR2 SVGIG (reference sequence). CDR3 coding DNA: TGTGCCTGGGGGCAGGGATCTGGAAACACCATATATTTT. The encoded protein is CAWGQGSGNTIYF. Full variable domain (rest looked up from reference TRBV30 and TRBJ1-3): SQTIHQWPATLVQPVGSPLSLECTVEGTSNPNLYWYRQAAGRGLQLLFYSVGIGQISSEVPQNLSASRPQDRQFILSSKKLLLSDSGFYLCAWGQGSGNTIYFGEGSWLTVV.

The chain is built from TRBV7-2 and TRBJ1-2; 7 bases match TRBD1. CDR3 size: 16 residues. The germline V gene has CDR1 SGHTA and CDR2 FQGNSA. V lost 4 bases and J lost 1; bases outside the gene matches: 9. CDR3 amino acids: CASSSYTGTDNYGYTF. In DNA, the CDR3 is TGTGCCAGCAGCTCCTACACCGGGACAGATAACTATGGCTACACCTTC.

The rearrangement uses TRBV7-8 and TRBJ2-4, with D possibly TRBD2 on 5 matching bases. The CDR3 is 15 residues long. The V and J ends lost 5 bases and 5 bases respectively, with 16 bases between them. CDR1 and CDR2 (germline): SGHVS, FQNEAQ. CDR3 in DNA: TGTGCCAGCAGCCCGAGGTGGGAGACCGAAAACATTCAGTACTTC. Amino acids: CASSPRWETENIQYF.

The genes are TRBV9 and TRBJ1-2; 11 nucleotides agree with TRBD1. CDR1 SGDLS and CDR2 YYNGEE come from the germline V gene. The CDR3 sequence is 15 residues long. V lost 0 bases, J lost 4 bases, and 2 bases stayed unmatched. The DNA of the CDR3 is TGTGCCAGCAGCGTAGGGACAGGGGGCTCCTATGGCTACACCTTC. It translates to CASSVGTGGSYGYTF. The whole variable domain, filled in from reference TRBV9 and TRBJ1-2, reads DSGVTQTPKHLITATGQRVTLRCSPRSGDLSVYWYQQSLDQGLQFLIQYYNGEERAKGNILERFSAQQFPDLHSELNLSSLELGDSALYFCASSVGTGGSYGYTFGSGTRLTVV.

The chain is built from TRBV7-3 and TRBJ2-2, with 7 bases fitting TRBD1. V gave up 5 bases and J gave up 6 bases; unmatched junction bases: 12. CDR1 is SGHTA, CDR2 FQGTGA, per germline. The CDR3 runs to 16 residues. This CDR3 is CASSPRRQGVPGELFF. DNA of the CDR3: TGTGCCAGCAGCCCCAGGAGACAGGGTGTACCCGGGGAGCTGTTTTTT.

The chain joins TRBV27 to TRBJ2-7, with TRBD1 identical over 7 bases. CDR1 is MNHEY and CDR2 is SMNVEV in the germline V gene (reference sequence). The ends lost 4 bases at V and 7 bases at J; junction bases unmatched: 19. The CDR3 is 17 amino acids. CDR3 in DNA: TGTGCCAGCAGTTACAACCCCCGTACAGGGGCGAAACGGGAGCAGTACTTC. This encodes CASSYNPRTGAKREQYF.

The chain uses TRBV29-1 and TRBJ1-1; no reliable D call. The CDR3 loop spans 15 amino acids. Trimming shortened V by 6 bases and J by 4 bases, and 21 bases separated the two germline ends. Germline values: CDR1 SQVTM, CDR2 ANQGSEA. The CDR3 protein is CSVGIGVWGATEAFF. In DNA, the CDR3 is TGCAGCGTGGGGATTGGGGTGTGGGGAGCCACTGAAGCTTTCTTT.

This chain connects TRBV18 to TRBJ1-6, with a tentative D call TRBD1 (6 bases). This CDR3 spans 18 amino acids. V lost 1 base, J lost 0 bases, and 13 bases lay in between. CDR1 KGHSH and CDR2 LQKENI come from the germline V gene. For the CDR3, the DNA is TGTGCCAGCTCACCACAGGGACAAACGAGCTCCTATAATTCACCCCTCCACTTT. Translated: CASSPQGQTSSYNSPLHF.

The chain couples TRBV7-3 to TRBJ2-7; 7 bases are a match to TRBD2. Germline lookup yields CDR1 SGHTA and CDR2 FQGTGA. The ends lost 1 base at V and 3 bases at J; junction bases unmatched: 6. The CDR3 runs to 15 residues. The chain's CDR3 is CASSLKGASGYEQYF. The CDR3 region has the DNA TGTGCCAGCAGCTTAAAAGGGGCTAGCGGCTACGAGCAGTACTTC. Based on the CDR3 plus reference TRBV7-3 and TRBJ2-7, the full variable domain is GAGVSQTPSNKVTEKGKYVELRCDPISGHTALYWYRQSLGQGPEFLIYFQGTGAADDSGLPNDRFFAVRPEGSVSTLKIQRTERGDSAVYLCASSLKGASGYEQYFGPGTRLTVT.

This clone has just one count. This chain uses TRBV19 with TRBJ2-2; the D is unclear. CDR3 size: 14 residues. V was pared by 1 base and J by 3 bases, with 6 bases between. Per the germline V gene, CDR1 is LNHDA and CDR2 is SQIVND (reference sequence). The DNA of the CDR3 is TGTGCCAGTAGTATAGCCCAGTACACCGGGGAGCTGTTTTTT. It specifies CASSIAQYTGELFF.

The rearrangement joins TRBV9 to TRBJ1-5; 9 nucleotides agree with TRBD1. Germline V gene sequence: CDR1 SGDLS, CDR2 YYNGEE. This CDR3 contains 14 residues. With V trimmed by 0 bases and J by 7 bases, 2 bases remained unmatched. The DNA for the CDR3 is TGTGCCAGCAGCGTAGGGACAGGGGCCCAGCCCCAGCATTTT. It encodes CASSVGTGAQPQHF.